This T cell receptor (beta chain) was sequenced during a study of beta chain features in type 1 diabetes. A word on this clone: A read error may account for a junction end that differs from germline.

Germline V lookup: CDR1 SGHAT, CDR2 FQNNGV. The CDR3 spans 20 residues. cDNA synthesis used the whole RNA isolate, giving expressed TCRB sequences. Data came from immunoSEQ multiplex PCR; TCRdb stores just in-frame clones and leaves some out. The sample has fewer than 650,000 clones; around a sixth are singletons. V and J are TRBV11-2 and TRBJ2-4, with 13 bases fitting TRBD2. This clonotype was obtained from a man aged 18-30 years in good health. Sample: naive CD4+ T cells from blood. CDR3 bases: TGTGCCAGCAGTTTAGATATACAGACTAGCGGGAGGACTTGGCACAACATTCAGTACTTC. Protein sequence: CASSLDIQTSGRTWHNIQYF.